The 8 T cell receptor beta chains listed next were all sequenced from one sample in a study of blood T cells in healthy people across ages. Using a J-beta primer mix together with a sample-barcoded 5' primer, a second PCR was run for roughly 6 to 12 cycles. TCRdb analysed the 5' RACE reads with MiXCR anew, one entry per CDR3 protein. The sample lists over 1,500,000 distinct CDR3 sequences; 40% to 55% were seen once. Sequenced material: blood. These receptors were taken from a woman in her forties in good health.

The chain uses TRBV29-1 and TRBJ2-1; perhaps TRBD2 as D (7 bases). V shed 8 bases and J shed 9 bases, with 20 bases lying between them. The CDR3 has 13 residues. Looked up from germline, CDR1 is SQVTM and CDR2 is ANQGSEA. The CDR3 bases are TGCAGCCTAATGGGGGGGCGCGTTGGTGAGCAGTTCTTC. Protein sequence: CSLMGGRVGEQFF.

The chain has TRBV28 and TRBJ2-4; 10 bases line up with TRBD1. Losses at the gene ends were 8 bases for V and 3 bases for J; bases not matched to a gene: 10. Germline V CDR1 and CDR2: MDHEN, SYDVKM. This CDR3 is built from 16 residues. Here the CDR3 DNA reads TGTGCCAGCCGGAGCGGACAGGGGGAGAGCAAAAACATTCAGTACTTC. Translated, it gives CASRSGQGESKNIQYF.

This rearrangement joins TRBV18 to TRBJ1-2, with D possibly TRBD1 on 6 matching bases. The CDR3 totals 15 residues. V gave up 4 bases and J gave up 3 bases, with 15 bases separating them. Germline V gives CDR1 KGHSH, CDR2 LQKENI. CDR3 sequence reads: CASSLPGRGDYGYTF. The CDR3 DNA reads as TGTGCCAGCTCACTCCCGGGCAGGGGTGACTATGGCTACACCTTC.

The chain combines TRBV20-1 with TRBJ2-4; TRBD1 matches at 8 bases. CDR1 and CDR2 (germline): DFQATT, SNEGSKA (reference sequence). The CDR3 is 15 residues long. The V gene end was trimmed by 0 bases and the J gene end by 5 bases; junction bases not matched to a gene: 6. The CDR3 DNA follows: TGCAGTGCTAGAGATCTGGAACAGGGGGAAAACATTCAGTACTTC. Encoded protein: CSARDLEQGENIQYF.

Only a few counts were recorded for this clonotype. The genes are TRBV21-1 and TRBJ2-3. TRBV21-1 is a pseudogene locus. There are 18 residues in the CDR3. This CDR3 is CASSKDRPHGAITDTQYF. CDR3 in DNA: TGTGCCAGCAGCAAAGACCGACCCCACGGGGCTATCACAGATACGCAGTATTTT.

CDR3: CSASSDRGLADTQYF. The CDR3 bases are TGCAGTGCTAGTTCGGACAGGGGGCTCGCAGATACGCAGTATTTT. The genes are TRBV20-1 and TRBJ2-3; 11 bases fit TRBD1. The CDR3 is 15 amino acids. Per germline, CDR1 DFQATT and CDR2 SNEGSKA (reference sequence). Trimming at V came to 3 bases and at J to 4 bases, leaving 6 bases not matched to a gene.

Details on this clonotype: One end of the junction does not line up with germline, which may come from a read error. The rearrangement links TRBV11-2 to TRBJ2-5; TRBD1 aligns across 7 bases. CDR3 length: 14 residues. The germline V gene has CDR1 SGHAT and CDR2 FQNNGV. CDR3 DNA: TGTGCCAGCAGCGTGGGACAGCAACAAGTGACCCAGTACTTC. As protein: CASSVGQQQVTQYF. The variable domain in full, with the rest retrieved from reference TRBV11-2 and TRBJ2-5, is EAGVAQSPRYKIIEKRQSVAFWCNPISGHATLYWYQQILGQGPKLLIQFQNNGVVDDSQLPKDRFSAERLKGVDSTLKIQPAKLEDSAVYLCASSVGQQQVTQYFGPGTRLLVL.

The sample holds many counts of this clonotype. The chain couples TRBV7-2 to TRBJ2-3, with TRBD2 matching 16 bases. This CDR3 region has 17 residues. The junction had 8 bases not matched to a gene; V was cut back by 4 bases and J by 7 bases. The germline V gene has CDR1 SGHTA and CDR2 FQGNSA. The CDR3 bases are TGTGCCAGCAGCTCGGGACTAGCGGGGGGGCGAGGAAATACGCAGTATTTT. Translating gives CASSSGLAGGRGNTQYF.